Each of the 32 T cell receptor beta chains below was sequenced from the same sample in a study of T-cell memory formation after mild COVID-19. TCRdb recomputed calls from the 5' RACE reads with MiXCR, one row per CDR3 protein. The sample has fewer than 250,000 distinct CDR3 sequences, 15% seen once. Sequencing was carried out using PBMCs or a T cell subset sorted from them (not recorded which). The receptors derive from an adult woman who had mild COVID-19 (a few samples of this study predate the infection). Cell type and time point are not known.

This clonotype was seen many times. The chain links TRBV27 to TRBJ2-1; D is unresolved. The CDR3 spans 17 residues. V lost 5 bases, J lost 5 bases, and 22 bases lay in between. The germline gives CDR1 MNHEY, CDR2 SMNVEV (reference sequence). CDR3 region: CASSGVRTWGQNNEQFF. CDR3 DNA sequence: TGTGCCAGCAGTGGCGTACGAACATGGGGTCAGAACAATGAGCAGTTCTTC.

Here the CDR3 reads CASSQANYGYTF. The CDR3 DNA reads TGTGCCAGCAGTCAGGCGAACTATGGCTACACCTTC. The chain couples TRBV14 to TRBJ1-2; D is undetermined. Per the germline V gene, CDR1 is SGHDN and CDR2 is FVKESK. CDR3 length equals 12 residues. Deletions cut 6 bases from V and 2 bases from J, with 7 bases between.

This chain connects TRBV4-1 to TRBJ1-1; 12 nucleotides agree with TRBD1. This CDR3 comprises 16 residues. Trimming cost V 4 bases and J 7 bases; bases outside gene matches: 10. Germline values: CDR1 MGHRA, CDR2 YSYEKL. The CDR3 reads CASSRVPGQGAGEAFF. The CDR3 nucleotides are TGCGCCAGCAGCCGTGTCCCGGGACAGGGGGCGGGTGAAGCTTTCTTT.

The chain recombines TRBV20-1 with TRBJ1-1; TRBD1 is a possible D gene (5 bases). The CDR3 is made up of 15 amino acids. The germline CDR1 and CDR2 sequences are DFQATT and SNEGSKA (reference sequence). Trimming pared 6 bases from V and 1 base from J, leaving 18 bases between. The CDR3 nucleotides read TGCAGTGCCCCTGGGAAGGGGCAGAGGAACACTGAAGCTTTCTTT. Translating it yields CSAPGKGQRNTEAFF.

This chain joins TRBV9 and TRBJ2-5; maybe TRBD2 (5 bases). The length of the CDR3 is 15 residues. Trimming removed 1 base from V and 1 base from J, with 11 bases in between. Germline V gene data show CDR1 as SGDLS and CDR2 as YYNGEE. CDR3 region: CASSVNPLVQETQYF. The CDR3 bases are TGTGCCAGCAGCGTAAACCCACTAGTCCAAGAGACCCAGTACTTC.

The chain combines TRBV3-1 with TRBJ1-6; D gene ambiguous. Deletions cut 1 base from V and 12 bases from J, with 7 bases between. This CDR3 has 12 amino acids. Germline CDR1 and CDR2: LGHDT and YNNKEL (reference sequence). The CDR3 reads CASSQGGKPLHF. As DNA, the CDR3 is TGTGCCAGCAGCCAAGGGGGAAAACCCCTCCACTTT.

This clonotype has just one count. This chain connects TRBV18 to TRBJ1-1; a weak D match, TRBD1 (5 bases). The CDR3 totals 15 residues. Germline V gives CDR1 KGHSH, CDR2 LQKENI. V gave up 3 bases and J gave up 4 bases, with 15 bases separating them. CDR3 residues: CASSPGTGGGTEAFF. The CDR3, as DNA: TGTGCCAGCTCACCCGGCACCGGGGGTGGCACTGAAGCTTTCTTT. The whole variable domain, filled in from reference TRBV18 and TRBJ1-1, reads NAGVMQNPRHLVRRRGQEARLRCSPMKGHSHVYWYRQLPEEGLKFMVYLQKENIIDESGMPKERFSAEFPKEGPSILRIQQVVRGDSAAYFCASSPGTGGGTEAFFGQGTRLTVV.

This clonotype showed up just a few times. The chain combines TRBV7-2 with TRBJ2-1; 7 bases align to TRBD1. The CDR3 consists of 17 residues. From germline, CDR1 is SGHTA and CDR2 FQGNSA. Losses at the gene ends were 6 bases for V and 0 bases for J; bases not matched to a gene: 11. For the CDR3, the DNA is TGTGCCAGCAGTTGGATGGGACAGCTGAGCTCCTACAATGAGCAGTTCTTC. Its protein is CASSWMGQLSSYNEQFF. Full variable domain (missing parts from reference TRBV7-2 and TRBJ2-1): GAGVSQSPSNKVTEKGKDVELRCDPISGHTALYWYRQSLGQGLEFLIYFQGNSAPDKSGLPSDRFSAERTGGSVSTLTIQRTQQEDSAVYLCASSWMGQLSSYNEQFFGPGTRLTVL.

Within the sample, this clonotype is medium-sized. This chain connects TRBV7-2 to TRBJ2-1; TRBD2 agrees at 10 bases. J gave up 4 bases and V 4 bases, and 4 bases lay outside the gene matches. The CDR3 contains 15 residues. CDR1 and CDR2 from the germline V gene are SGHTA and FQGNSA. The CDR3 sequence is CASSSTSGQYNEQFF. The CDR3 coding sequence is TGTGCCAGCAGCTCGACTAGCGGGCAGTACAATGAGCAGTTCTTC.

This clonotype was seen only a few times. The rearrangement uses TRBV5-1 and TRBJ1-3; 9 bases are a match to TRBD1. Germline V gene lookup returns CDR1 SGHRS and CDR2 YFSETQ. Trimming took 0 bases from V and 2 from J; bases not matched to a gene: 9. This CDR3 contains 18 residues. The CDR3 nucleotides are TGCGCCAGCAGCTTGGCCGCCGGACAGGGGACTCCTGGAAACACCATATATTTT. This encodes CASSLAAGQGTPGNTIYF.

The V gene is TRBV7-8, the J gene TRBJ1-5; a possible D gene is TRBD1 (5 bases). Per germline, CDR1 SGHVS and CDR2 FQNEAQ. V was pared by 1 base and J by 2 bases, with 9 bases between. CDR3 length: 15 residues. The CDR3 loop reads CASSLGWGGNQPQHF. In nucleotides, the CDR3 is TGTGCCAGCAGCTTAGGGTGGGGGGGCAATCAGCCCCAGCATTTT.

The J gene is TRBJ1-3, the V gene TRBV28, with a weak D call TRBD1 (6 bases). V was cut by 2 bases and J by 2 bases, with 10 bases left in between. Per germline, CDR1 MDHEN and CDR2 SYDVKM. The CDR3 runs 15 residues. In DNA, the CDR3 is TGTGCCAGCAGTTTAGGGACAACTACTGGAAACACCATATATTTT. Translating it yields CASSLGTTTGNTIYF.

This clonotype was observed a few times. This chain connects TRBV5-1 to TRBJ1-2; D not certain. Trimming left V 0 bases short and J 3 bases short, with 9 bases between. The CDR3 is made up of 14 amino acids. Germline lookup yields CDR1 SGHRS and CDR2 YFSETQ. This CDR3 reads CASSLAITDYGYTF. The CDR3 DNA is TGCGCCAGCAGCTTGGCCATAACAGACTATGGCTACACCTTC.

The chain couples TRBV30 to TRBJ1-2; 8 bases line up with TRBD1. Germline trimming cut 0 bases from V and 4 bases from J; bases unmatched to any gene: 7. Germline V gives CDR1 GTSNPN, CDR2 SVGIG (reference sequence). The CDR3 loop spans 15 amino acids. CDR3 region: CAWSVRGQESYGYTF. CDR3 bases: TGTGCCTGGAGTGTACGGGGACAGGAGAGCTATGGCTACACCTTC.

The chain recombines TRBV12-3 or TRBV12-4 with TRBJ1-1; D call uncertain. The ends were cut back, 1 base at V and 4 bases at J, with 7 bases in the middle. This CDR3 has 13 residues. Here the CDR3 reads CASSLGPTTEAFF. The CDR3, as DNA: TGTGCCAGCAGTTTAGGGCCGACCACTGAAGCTTTCTTT.

This clonotype was counted only a few times. V and J are TRBV7-2 and TRBJ2-5; 7 bases align to TRBD2. The CDR3 runs 15 residues. The junction had 7 bases not matched to a gene; V was cut back by 4 bases and J by 2 bases. CDR1 is SGHTA and CDR2 is FQGNSA in the germline V gene. The CDR3 here is CASSSRLAYQETQYF. CDR3 DNA sequence: TGTGCCAGCAGCTCTAGACTAGCCTATCAAGAGACCCAGTACTTC.

The chain recombines TRBV5-6 with TRBJ2-6; 8 nucleotides match TRBD1. The CDR3 length is 16 residues. The junction had 5 bases not matched to a gene; V was cut back by 5 bases and J by 1 base. Germline CDR1 is SGHDT and CDR2 is YYEEEE. Written as DNA, the CDR3 is TGTGCCAGCAGTGTCCGACAGGGGTCTGGGGCCAACGTCCTGACTTTC. It codes for CASSVRQGSGANVLTF.

Only a few counts were recorded for this clonotype. The gene calls are TRBV24-1 and TRBJ2-7; D is unclear. Germline V gene data show CDR1 as KGHDR and CDR2 as SFDVKD. This CDR3 region has 13 residues. V lost 2 bases and J lost 7, with 11 bases in between. The CDR3 DNA reads as TGTGCCACCAGTGATTCTAGGGCTTGGGAGCAGTACTTC. It yields the protein CATSDSRAWEQYF.

The chain joins TRBV25-1 to TRBJ1-2; D is perhaps TRBD1 (6 bases). This CDR3 contains 13 residues. Germline CDR1 and CDR2: MGHDK and SYGVNS. V was pared by 4 bases and J by 8 bases, with 14 bases between. CDR3 in DNA: TGTGCCAGCAGTGGCACAGGGTTGGAAGGCTACACCTTC. As protein: CASSGTGLEGYTF.

This clonotype was seen more than once but under ten times. The chain combines TRBV3-1 with TRBJ1-4; no firm D call. The V end lost 1 base, the J end lost 10 bases, and 7 bases lay between the germline ends. The germline V gene has CDR1 LGHDT and CDR2 YNNKEL (reference sequence). The CDR3 has 12 residues. This CDR3 is CASSQVHPKLFF. CDR3 DNA sequence: TGTGCCAGCAGCCAAGTCCATCCAAAACTGTTTTTT. The variable domain in full, completed from reference TRBV3-1 and TRBJ1-4, reads DTAVSQTPKYLVTQMGNDKSIKCEQNLGHDTMYWYKQDSKKFLKIMFSYNNKELIINETVPNRFSPKSPDKAHLNLHINSLELGDSAVYFCASSQVHPKLFFGSGTQLSVL.

The chain is built from TRBV9 and TRBJ2-5, with no clear D. V was trimmed by 4 bases and J by 7 bases, leaving 17 bases between them. The CDR3 is 14 residues long. The V gene's germline CDR1 is SGDLS and CDR2 YYNGEE. The CDR3 sequence: CASSPGPSTWTQYF. The CDR3 DNA is TGTGCCAGCAGCCCCGGGCCCTCCACGTGGACCCAGTACTTC.

This clonotype came up a few times. The V gene is TRBV7-2, the J gene TRBJ2-3; TRBD2 matches 8 bases. The CDR3 length is 14 residues. Germline assignment: CDR1 SGHTA and CDR2 FQGNSA. Losses at the gene ends were 8 bases for V and 5 bases for J; bases not matched to a gene: 9. The CDR3 spells CASGRGGPGDTQYF. CDR3 in DNA: TGTGCCAGCGGTCGGGGGGGGCCCGGAGATACGCAGTATTTT. The full variable domain, with the rest looked up from reference TRBV7-2 and TRBJ2-3, is GAGVSQSPSNKVTEKGKDVELRCDPISGHTALYWYRQSLGQGLEFLIYFQGNSAPDKSGLPSDRFSAERTGGSVSTLTIQRTQQEDSAVYLCASGRGGPGDTQYFGPGTRLTVL.

V gene TRBV12-3 or TRBV12-4 combines with J gene TRBJ1-2, with D tentatively TRBD1 (5 bases). Trimming removed 5 bases at V and 7 bases at J, with 14 bases between. The CDR3 is 13 amino acids. CDR3 nucleotides: TGTGCCAGCAGTCTTTGGGACTTCGGTGGCTACACCTTC. Its translation is CASSLWDFGGYTF.

At least ten counts were recorded for this clonotype. V is TRBV24-1 and J is TRBJ2-3, with TRBD2 matching 7 bases. The CDR3 extends over 16 amino acids. The J segment lost 0 bases and the V segment lost 7 bases, leaving 9 bases of the junction unmatched. Germline lookup yields CDR1 KGHDR and CDR2 SFDVKD. The CDR3 here is CATSLRLASSTDTQYF. CDR3 nucleotide sequence: TGTGCCACCAGCCTCCGACTAGCTTCAAGCACAGATACGCAGTATTTT.

The chain is built from TRBV3-1 and TRBJ2-7; maybe TRBD2 (6 bases). This CDR3 contains 13 residues. From germline, CDR1 is LGHDT and CDR2 YNNKEL (reference sequence). The V end lost 1 base, the J end lost 6 bases, and 10 bases lay between the germline ends. CDR3: CASSQAGRSEQYF. In DNA form, the CDR3 reads TGTGCCAGCAGCCAAGCGGGGAGGTCCGAGCAGTACTTC.

This clonotype was seen just once. The chain employs TRBV12-3 or TRBV12-4 and TRBJ2-2; D might be TRBD2 (6 bases). V was shortened by 10 bases and J by 5 bases, with 11 bases between the two germline ends. The CDR3 consists of 12 residues. The CDR3 DNA follows: TGTGCCACCGGGACTGGGACCGGGGAGCTGTTTTTT. Residues: CATGTGTGELFF.

The sample holds a few counts of this clonotype. The chain joins TRBV6-6 to TRBJ1-1; D is ambiguous. With 7 bases removed from V and 0 bases from J, the gap between germline ends came to 12 bases. Germline V gives CDR1 MNHNY, CDR2 SVGAGI (reference sequence). This CDR3 has 14 residues. In DNA form, the CDR3 reads TGTGCCAGCACCTTGTGGGGTCTGAACACTGAAGCTTTCTTT. Translated: CASTLWGLNTEAFF.

The chain uses TRBV27 and TRBJ1-5, with 7 bases lining up with TRBD1. The germline gives CDR1 MNHEY, CDR2 SMNVEV (reference sequence). There are 16 residues in the CDR3. V lost 6 bases, J lost 1 base, and 9 bases stayed unmatched. The CDR3 region is CASSPRGRGSNQPQHF. For the CDR3, the DNA is TGTGCCAGCAGCCCTCGAGGCAGGGGGAGCAATCAGCCCCAGCATTTT.

This clonotype showed up many times. This chain joins TRBV5-1 and TRBJ1-1; TRBD1 agrees at 7 bases. V was pared by 4 bases and J by 10 bases, with 10 bases of the junction left unmatched. Looked up from germline, CDR1 is SGHRS and CDR2 is YFSETQ. The CDR3 totals 13 residues. The CDR3 sequence: CASSPEQGFAAFF. The CDR3 region has the DNA TGCGCCAGCAGCCCAGAACAGGGGTTCGCAGCTTTCTTT. The entire variable domain, with the rest obtained from reference TRBV5-1 and TRBJ1-1, is as follows: KAGVTQTPRYLIKTRGQQVTLSCSPISGHRSVSWYQQTPGQGLQFLFEYFSETQRNKGNFPGRFSGRQFSNSRSEMNVSTLELGDSALYLCASSPEQGFAAFFGQGTRLTVV.

Turning to this clonotype: Its ends do not fully match the called genes, so a read error is possible. The V gene is TRBV12-3 or TRBV12-4, the J gene TRBJ2-1; TRBD2 is a possible D gene (6 bases). The CDR3 contains 12 residues. DNA of the CDR3: TGTGCCAGCAGTAGGGACTCCCGCGTGTTAATCTTC. It is translated as CASSRDSRVLIF.

V usage is TRBV20-1 and J usage is TRBJ2-7; the D is unclear. Germline lookup yields CDR1 DFQATT and CDR2 SNEGSKA (reference sequence). The CDR3 extends over 14 amino acids. Trimming cost V 3 bases and J 5 bases, with 17 bases left between them. The CDR3 region is CSASEQTYRNEQYF. The CDR3 nucleotides read TGCAGTGCTAGCGAACAGACCTACCGGAACGAGCAGTACTTC.

The chain recombines TRBV29-1 with TRBJ2-3, with D unclear. Looked up from germline, CDR1 is SQVTM and CDR2 is ANQGSEA. This CDR3 spans 11 amino acids. V was trimmed by 4 bases and J by 5 bases, leaving 7 bases between them. CDR3 DNA: TGCAGCGTTGCTCTCCTAGATACGCAGTATTTT. It encodes CSVALLDTQYF.